A single sample is the source of the 8 T cell receptor beta chains below, sequenced in a study of blood T cell repertoires in COVID-19. Clones were sequenced by immunoSEQ multiplex PCR, and TCRdb holds only the in-frame ones, with some missing. The table records around 380,000 clones, over 75% of them present only once. What was sequenced was PBMCs or T cells enriched from blood (not recorded which). These receptor sequences come from a man aged 30 to 39 who had recovered from COVID-19.

V is TRBV12-3 or TRBV12-4 and J is TRBJ2-5, with a tentative D call TRBD1 (6 bases). V lost 6 bases, J lost 9 bases, and 14 bases lay in between. CDR3 length equals 12 residues. Here the CDR3 DNA reads TGTGCCAGCAGCATGGATTCAGGGGCCCAGTACTTC. It is translated as CASSMDSGAQYF.

V gene TRBV28 combines with J gene TRBJ1-6; D is perhaps TRBD1 (6 bases). Trimming shortened V by 6 bases and J by 9 bases, and 18 bases separated the two germline ends. The germline V gene encodes CDR1 MDHEN and CDR2 SYDVKM. The CDR3 loop spans 15 amino acids. CDR3 bases: TGTGCCAGCAGCCCCTCGGAAGGGGGAGTTTCACCCCTCCACTTT. Translated, it gives CASSPSEGGVSPLHF.

A word on this clone: Germline is not matched at one junction end, which may reflect a read error. The CDR3 spells CASSRGQPSF. The CDR3 region has the DNA TGTGCCAGCAGCCGGGGACAGCCCTCTTTT. V usage is TRBV12-3 or TRBV12-4 and J usage is TRBJ1-5, with 7 bases matching TRBD1. This CDR3 has 10 residues.

In this sample, this clone turned up once. This chain links TRBV19 with TRBJ2-6; D is possibly TRBD1 (6 bases). Germline lookup yields CDR1 LNHDA and CDR2 SQIVND (reference sequence). V was shortened by 3 bases and J by 0 bases, with 12 bases between the two germline ends. This CDR3 is built from 17 residues. CDR3 nucleotides: TGTGCCAGTAGTATCTTTGCAGGGGCCTCTGGGGCCAACGTCCTGACTTTC. Protein sequence: CASSIFAGASGANVLTF.

The chain employs TRBV10-2 and TRBJ2-7, with a tentative D call TRBD2 (6 bases). Germline-derived CDR1 and CDR2 are WSHSY and SAAADI. The V and J ends lost 4 bases and 6 bases respectively, with 16 bases between them. This CDR3 comprises 14 residues. The CDR3 region is CASSGMGGNSEQYF. In DNA, the CDR3 is TGCGCCAGCAGTGGAATGGGGGGAAACTCCGAGCAGTACTTC.

The rearrangement uses TRBV7-2 and TRBJ1-2; 7 nucleotides line up with TRBD1. This CDR3 spans 14 amino acids. Germline V gene data show CDR1 as SGHTA and CDR2 as FQGNSA. V lost 7 bases, J lost 7 bases, and 12 bases stayed unmatched. This chain's CDR3 is CASTVQGPRAGYTF. Here the CDR3 DNA reads TGTGCCAGCACCGTACAGGGGCCAAGGGCTGGCTACACCTTC.

V gene TRBV6-1 combines with J gene TRBJ1-5; D uncertain. Germline V lookup: CDR1 MNHNS, CDR2 SASEGT. CDR3 length equals 16 residues. V lost 2 bases and J lost 0, with 11 bases in between. The CDR3 DNA reads TGTGCCAGCAGTGAATGGGCACACGATAGCAATCAGCCCCAGCATTTT. Its translation is CASSEWAHDSNQPQHF.

The chain combines TRBV12-3 or TRBV12-4 with TRBJ1-1, with no clear D. This CDR3 is built from 11 residues. Trimming took 6 bases from V and 10 from J, leaving 12 bases between them. Here the CDR3 reads CASSPYIGAFF. The CDR3 bases are TGTGCCAGCAGCCCGTATATCGGAGCTTTCTTT.